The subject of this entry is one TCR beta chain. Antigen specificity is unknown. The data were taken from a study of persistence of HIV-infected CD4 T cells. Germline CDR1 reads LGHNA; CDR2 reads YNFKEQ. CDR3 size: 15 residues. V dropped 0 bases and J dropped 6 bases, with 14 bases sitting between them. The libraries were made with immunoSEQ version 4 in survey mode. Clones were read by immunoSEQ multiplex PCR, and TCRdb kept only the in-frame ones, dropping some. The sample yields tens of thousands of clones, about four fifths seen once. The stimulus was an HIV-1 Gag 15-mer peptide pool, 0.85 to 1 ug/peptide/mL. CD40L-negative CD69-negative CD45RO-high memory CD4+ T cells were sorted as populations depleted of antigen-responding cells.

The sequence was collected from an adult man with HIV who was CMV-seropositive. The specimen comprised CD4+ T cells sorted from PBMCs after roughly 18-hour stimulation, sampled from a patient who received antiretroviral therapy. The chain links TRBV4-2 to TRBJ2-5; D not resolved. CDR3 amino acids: CASSQDSGVLQTQYF. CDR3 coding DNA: TGTGCCAGCAGCCAAGATTCTGGGGTTCTGCAGACCCAGTACTTC.